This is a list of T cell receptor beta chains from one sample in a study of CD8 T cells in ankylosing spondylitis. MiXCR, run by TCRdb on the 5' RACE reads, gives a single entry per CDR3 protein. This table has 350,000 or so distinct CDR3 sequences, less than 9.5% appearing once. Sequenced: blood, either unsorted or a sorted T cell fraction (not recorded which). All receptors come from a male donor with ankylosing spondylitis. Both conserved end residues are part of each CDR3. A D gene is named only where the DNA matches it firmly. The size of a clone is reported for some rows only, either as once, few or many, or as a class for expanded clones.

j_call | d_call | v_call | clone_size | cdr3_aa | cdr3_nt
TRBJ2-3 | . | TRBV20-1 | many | CSARSPTANLFDTQYF | TGCAGTGCTAGATCGCCGACGGCTAACTTATTCGATACGCAGTATTTT
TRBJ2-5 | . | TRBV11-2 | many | CASSLGLMETQYF | TGTGCCAGCAGCTTAGGGCTGATGGAGACCCAGTACTTC
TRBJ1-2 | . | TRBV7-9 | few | CASSFSQDYGYTF | TGTGCCAGCAGCTTTTCCCAGGACTATGGCTACACCTTC
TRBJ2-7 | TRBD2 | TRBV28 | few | CASTSSWAGGPHEQYF | TGTGCCAGCACCAGTAGCTGGGCGGGAGGACCTCACGAGCAGTACTTC
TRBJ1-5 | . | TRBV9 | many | CASASYSNQPQHF | TGTGCTTCCGCCAGCTATAGCAATCAGCCCCAGCATTTT
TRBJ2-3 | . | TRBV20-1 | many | CSARGPFGARDTQYF | TGCAGTGCTAGAGGACCGTTCGGGGCTCGGGATACGCAGTATTTT
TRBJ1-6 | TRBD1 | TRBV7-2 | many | CASSPHSGLGGSPLHF | TGTGCCAGCAGCCCCCATTCAGGGTTAGGGGGCTCACCCCTCCACTTT
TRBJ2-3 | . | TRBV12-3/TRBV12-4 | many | CASATLTYTDTQYF | TGTGCCAGTGCCACCCTAACCTACACAGATACGCAGTATTTT
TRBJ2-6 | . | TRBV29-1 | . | CSVDVADSSGANVLTF | TGCAGCGTTGATGTCGCTGATAGCTCTGGGGCCAACGTCCTGACTTTC
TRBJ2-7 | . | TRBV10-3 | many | CAISEGVRGEQYF | TGTGCCATCAGTGAGGGGGTAAGGGGAGAGCAGTACTTC
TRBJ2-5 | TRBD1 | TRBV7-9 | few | CASFPDRGETQYF | TGTGCCAGCTTCCCGGACAGGGGCGAGACCCAGTACTTC
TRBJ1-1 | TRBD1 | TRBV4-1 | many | CASSQEGQGVTEAFF | TGCGCCAGCAGCCAAGAAGGGCAGGGGGTGACTGAAGCTTTCTTT
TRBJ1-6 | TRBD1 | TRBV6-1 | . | CASSILGAGGGSPLHF | TGTGCCAGCAGCATTTTGGGGGCAGGGGGTGGTTCACCCCTCCACTTT
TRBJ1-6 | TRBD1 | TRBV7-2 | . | CASSPQGQNSPLHF | TGTGCCAGCAGCCCACAGGGGCAGAATTCACCCCTCCACTTT
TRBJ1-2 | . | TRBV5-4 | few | CASSLMTAPAYGYTF | TGTGCCAGCAGCTTAATGACCGCTCCCGCCTATGGCTACACCTTC
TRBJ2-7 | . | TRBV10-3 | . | CAISETTLTGADPYEQYF | TGTGCCATCAGTGAGACTACTCTGACAGGAGCCGATCCCTACGAGCAGTACTTC
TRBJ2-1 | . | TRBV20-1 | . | CSARGGFYNEQFF | TGCAGTGCTAGAGGCGGGTTCTACAATGAGCAGTTCTTC
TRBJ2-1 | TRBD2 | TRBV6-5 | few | CASSHIAGGPDNEQFF | TGTGCCAGCAGTCACATAGCGGGAGGGCCTGACAATGAGCAGTTCTTC
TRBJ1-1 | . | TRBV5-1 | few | CASSSQTRDFEAFF | TGCGCCAGCAGCTCTCAAACCCGGGATTTTGAAGCTTTCTTT
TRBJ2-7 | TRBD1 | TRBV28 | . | CASSPRQGTGYEQYF | TGTGCCAGCAGTCCACGACAGGGGACAGGATACGAGCAGTACTTC
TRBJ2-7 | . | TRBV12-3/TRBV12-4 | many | CASGRALEQYF | TGTGCCAGCGGGCGGGCATTGGAGCAGTACTTC
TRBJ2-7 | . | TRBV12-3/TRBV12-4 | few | CASSLRYHEQYF | TGTGCCAGCAGTTTACGATATCACGAGCAGTACTTC
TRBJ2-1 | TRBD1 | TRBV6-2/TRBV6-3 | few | CATVKGQGAFNEQFF | TGTGCCACAGTTAAAGGACAGGGGGCTTTCAATGAGCAGTTCTTC
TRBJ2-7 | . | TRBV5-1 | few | CASSFWQGTFEQYF | TGCGCCAGCAGCTTTTGGCAGGGGACCTTCGAGCAGTACTTC
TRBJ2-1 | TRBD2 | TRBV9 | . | CASSPRLAVYNEQFF | TGTGCCAGCAGCCCCCGCCTAGCGGTCTACAATGAGCAGTTCTTC
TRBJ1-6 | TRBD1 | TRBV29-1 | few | CSVGDRDNSPLHF | TGCAGCGTGGGAGACAGGGATAATTCACCCCTCCACTTT
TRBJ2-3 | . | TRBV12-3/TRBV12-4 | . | CASSPEGTDTQYF | TGTGCCAGCAGTCCCGAGGGGACAGATACGCAGTATTTT
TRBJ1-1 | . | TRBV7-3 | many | CASSLQTNTEAFF | TGTGCCAGCAGCTTACAGACGAACACTGAAGCTTTCTTT
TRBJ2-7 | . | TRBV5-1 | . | CASSLGTRNYEQYF | TGCGCCAGCAGCTTGGGAACTAGAAATTACGAGCAGTACTTC
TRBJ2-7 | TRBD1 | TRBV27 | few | CASQGARYEQYF | TGTGCCAGCCAGGGGGCGAGGTACGAGCAGTACTTC
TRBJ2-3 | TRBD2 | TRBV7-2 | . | CASAANSGTSGTDTQYF | TGTGCCAGCGCCGCCAATTCCGGGACTAGCGGCACAGATACGCAGTATTTT
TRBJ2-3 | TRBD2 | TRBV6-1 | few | CASTPGLATDTQYF | TGTGCCAGCACGCCGGGACTAGCTACAGATACGCAGTATTTT
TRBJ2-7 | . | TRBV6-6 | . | CASSYSGPEQYF | TGTGCCAGCAGTTACTCAGGCCCCGAGCAGTACTTC
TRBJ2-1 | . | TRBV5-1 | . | CASSLNSGLGTFTYNEQFF | TGCGCCAGCAGCTTGAACTCGGGGCTTGGGACATTTACCTACAATGAGCAGTTCTTC
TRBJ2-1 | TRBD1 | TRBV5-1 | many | CASSLRDRGLENEQFF | TGCGCCAGCAGCTTGCGAGACAGGGGGCTAGAGAATGAGCAGTTCTTC
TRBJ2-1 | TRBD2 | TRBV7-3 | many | CASGIVAGPYNEQFF | TGTGCCAGCGGGATAGTAGCGGGTCCCTACAATGAGCAGTTCTTC
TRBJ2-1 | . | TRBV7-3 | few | CASSLRALDNEQFF | TGTGCCAGCAGCTTAAGAGCTTTGGACAATGAGCAGTTCTTC
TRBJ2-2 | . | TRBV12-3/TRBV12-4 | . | CASSQQVAGELFF | TGTGCCAGCAGTCAACAGGTCGCCGGGGAGCTGTTTTTT
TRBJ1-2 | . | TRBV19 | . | CASSIGEDYGYTF | TGTGCCAGTAGTATAGGGGAGGACTATGGCTACACCTTC
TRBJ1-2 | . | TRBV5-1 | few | CASSGAPRAGGYTF | TGCGCCAGCAGCGGAGCCCCCAGGGCGGGGGGCTACACCTTC
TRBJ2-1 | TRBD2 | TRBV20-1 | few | CSRRRYGRGRNEQFF | TGCAGTCGGCGTCGTTACGGGAGGGGTAGAAATGAGCAGTTCTTC
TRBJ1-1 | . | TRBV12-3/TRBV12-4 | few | CASSLQSWAEAFF | TGTGCCAGCAGTTTACAAAGTTGGGCTGAAGCTTTCTTT
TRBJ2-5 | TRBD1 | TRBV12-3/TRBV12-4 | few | CASSSGTAIEAQYF | TGTGCCAGCAGTTCTGGGACAGCTATTGAGGCCCAGTACTTC
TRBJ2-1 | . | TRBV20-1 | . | CSARAGIGQFF | TGCAGTGCTAGAGCAGGGATAGGGCAGTTCTTC
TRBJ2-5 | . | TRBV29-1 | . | CSVDQQETQYF | TGCAGCGTTGATCAACAAGAGACCCAGTACTTC
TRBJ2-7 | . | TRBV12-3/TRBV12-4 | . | CASSFDGTYEQYF | TGTGCCAGCAGTTTCGATGGCACCTACGAGCAGTACTTC
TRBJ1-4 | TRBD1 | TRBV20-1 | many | CSAHPSGGEKLFF | TGCAGTGCCCATCCTTCAGGGGGGGAAAAACTGTTTTTT
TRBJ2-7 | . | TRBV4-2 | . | CASSQGRPYEQYF | TGTGCCAGCAGCCAAGGCCGGCCCTACGAGCAGTACTTC
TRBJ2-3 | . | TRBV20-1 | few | CSTSRRDGTDTQYF | TGCAGTACTAGCCGCCGGGACGGCACAGATACGCAGTATTTT
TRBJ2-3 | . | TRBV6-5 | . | CASSSPGSRNGYF | TGTGCCAGCAGTTCTCCCGGGTCTCGAAATGGGTATTTT